This T cell receptor (beta chain) was documented in a study of technical replicates of blood from several donors. The method was immunoSEQ multiplex PCR; TCRdb's version includes in-frame clones alone and lacks a portion of them. The sample has tens of thousands of clones, roughly 97% seen once. The CDR3 is 14 amino acids. Germline V gives CDR1 ENHRY, CDR2 SYGVKD. The ends were cut back, 7 bases at V and 1 base at J, with 13 bases in the middle. This clone was picked up one time. V usage is TRBV10-3 and J usage is TRBJ1-1; no clear D. The clonotype comes from a human donor in good health. Sequenced input: T cells isolated from PBMCs. The CDR3 spells CAITPGRENTEAFF. CDR3 DNA sequence: TGTGCCATCACCCCCGGGCGGGAGAACACTGAAGCTTTCTTT.